This TCR beta chain originates from a study of OX40 agonist ivuxolimab in advanced cancers. This clone was counted once. Measured with immunoSEQ multiplex PCR; TCRdb has only the in-frame clones, and not every one. This table holds about 58,000 clones, around 89% found once. The germline V gene has CDR1 MGHRA and CDR2 YSYEKL. Trimming pared 0 bases from V and 3 bases from J, leaving 9 bases between. CDR3 length: 14 residues. The origin of this receptor is an adult with an advanced solid tumor such as melanoma, head and neck, liver or kidney cancer. The specimen comprised CD4+ or CD8+ T cells sorted from blood, sampled in a trial of the OX40 agonist ivuxolimab. The V call is TRBV4-1, the J call TRBJ2-7; no reliable D call. The CDR3 bases are TGCGCCAGCAGCCAAGATGGCCCCTACTACGAGCAGTACTTC. Protein product: CASSQDGPYYEQYF.